The next 4 T cell receptor beta chains were all read from a single sample in a study of shared clonotypes between healthy human individuals. Profiling relied on immunoSEQ multiplex PCR, and the TCRdb table lists in-frame clones only, not all of them. The table shows about 480,000 clones, with about four fifths occurring only once. Sequencing was done on a sample of PBMCs. These receptors were taken from a woman aged 40 to 55 in good health. Some clones in this sample may be carry-over from other donors' samples.

CDR3: CASSGITAGVEQFF. CDR3 nucleotides: TGTGCCAGCAGCGGCATCACAGCGGGAGTTGAGCAGTTCTTC. This rearrangement joins TRBV11-2 to TRBJ2-1, with TRBD2 identical over 8 bases. This CDR3 contains 14 residues. The V gene's germline CDR1 is SGHAT and CDR2 FQNNGV. With V trimmed by 5 bases and J by 9 bases, 9 bases remained unmatched.

CDR3 coding DNA: TGTGCCAGCAGCTTCGGGATGTTGAACACTGAAGCTTTCTTT. Its translation is CASSFGMLNTEAFF. The J gene is TRBJ1-1, the V gene TRBV7-1; D is uncertain. TRBV7-1 is identified as an open reading frame with a role that is uncertain. The CDR3 totals 14 residues. With 4 bases removed from V and 0 bases from J, the gap between germline ends came to 9 bases.

The rearrangement joins TRBV7-2 to TRBJ2-7, with 9 bases matching TRBD1. Germline CDR1 reads SGHTA; CDR2 reads FQGNSA. The CDR3 sequence is 13 residues long. J lost 5 bases, V lost 8 bases, and 7 bases had no gene match. In DNA, the CDR3 is TGTGCCAGCCGACCGGGACAGGGCCACGAGCAGTACTTC. Protein: CASRPGQGHEQYF.

The chain links TRBV7-3 to TRBJ2-3; 7 bases are shared with TRBD2. Germline-derived CDR1 and CDR2 are SGHTA and FQGTGA. V was clipped by 4 bases and J by 0 bases; unmatched bases: 1. This CDR3 is 14 amino acids long. CDR3 residues: CASSSGLSTDTQYF. DNA of the CDR3: TGTGCCAGCAGCTCGGGACTAAGCACAGATACGCAGTATTTT.